The rows below give T cell receptor beta chains drawn from one sample of a study of T cell responses to AZD1222 COVID-19 vaccine. Here immunoSEQ multiplex PCR was the method, and the copy in TCRdb shows in-frame clones only, minus some. Here the sample spans approximately 200,000 clones, 85% to 95% being singletons. Source: peripheral blood, taken on day 0 of AZD1222 vaccination. The receptors derive from an adult in good health. The CDR3 runs from the conserved cysteine through the conserved F or W. The D gene is left open where the match is weak. Clone size, where shown, is once, few, many, or a class for clones that have expanded.

v_call,d_call,j_call,clone_size,cdr3_nt,cdr3_aa
TRBV30,-,TRBJ2-7,-,TGTGCCTGGAGTGTAGGCAGCTCCTACGAGCAGTACTTC,CAWSVGSSYEQYF
TRBV4-3,TRBD2,TRBJ2-3,-,TGCGCCAGCAGCCAATACCCGGCCGGGACTACCAACCCGGATACGCAGTATTTT,CASSQYPAGTTNPDTQYF
TRBV18,TRBD1,TRBJ2-1,once,TGTGCCAGCTCACCCCGGGACAGGAGCTACAATGAGCAGTTCTTC,CASSPRDRSYNEQFF
TRBV6-4,TRBD1,TRBJ2-7,-,TGTGCCAGCTCACCGGGACAGGACTCCTACGAGCAGTACTTC,CASSPGQDSYEQYF
TRBV5-5,-,TRBJ2-7,-,TGTGCCAGCAGCATAGACAGACCCCGCTCCTACGAGCAGTACTTC,CASSIDRPRSYEQYF
TRBV7-4,TRBD2,TRBJ2-3,-,TGTGCCAGCAGACCTCGACTAGCGGGAGAGGTAGATACGCAGTATTTT,CASRPRLAGEVDTQYF
TRBV19,TRBD2,TRBJ2-1,-,TGTGCCAGTAGTATTTGGACAGGGTGGACTAGCGGGAGGAATGAGCAGTTCTTC,CASSIWTGWTSGRNEQFF
TRBV7-2,-,TRBJ1-1,-,TGTGCCAGCAGCTTAAGGGTAATGAACACTGAAGCTTTCTTT,CASSLRVMNTEAFF
TRBV9,TRBD2,TRBJ2-1,-,TGTGCCAGCAGCTCGGGACTAGCGGAAAGCTCCTACAATGAGCAGTTCTTC,CASSSGLAESSYNEQFF
TRBV24-1,TRBD1,TRBJ1-5,-,TGTGCCACCAGTGGTGGGACAGGGGGACGTCAGCCCCAGCATTTT,CATSGGTGGRQPQHF
TRBV28,TRBD1,TRBJ2-3,-,TGTGCCAGCAGTTTATGGGGACAGGGAAAAAAAGATACGCAGTATTTT,CASSLWGQGKKDTQYF
TRBV28,-,TRBJ1-1,-,TGTGCCAGCAGTCCGCCGACTGGCGGATGGGCGAACACTGAAGCTTTCTTT,CASSPPTGGWANTEAFF
TRBV30,-,TRBJ1-4,-,TGTGCCTGCAGACACGGTCCGGCGATGGAGGAAAAACTGTTTTTT,CACRHGPAMEEKLFF
TRBV30,-,TRBJ2-7,once,TGTGCCTGGGAACATACAGGGATCGCGCGGGGGCAGTACTTC,CAWEHTGIARGQYF
TRBV7-3,-,TRBJ2-1,-,TGTGCCAGCAGCTTAAATAGGGCTCCTCCCGTCAATGAGCAGTTCTTC,CASSLNRAPPVNEQFF
TRBV7-9,TRBD1,TRBJ2-7,-,TGTGCCAGCAGGGACAGGGTTTCCTACGAGCAGTACTTC,CASRDRVSYEQYF
TRBV5-1,TRBD2,TRBJ2-3,-,TGCGCCAGCAGCTTGCTAGCGGGCACAGATACGCAGTATTTT,CASSLLAGTDTQYF